One TCR beta chain is described in this entry. The antigen remains unidentified. The sample originates from a study of Tregs in tolerant kidney transplant recipients. Clones were sequenced by immunoSEQ multiplex PCR, and TCRdb holds only the in-frame ones, with some missing. The repertoire holds 85,000 to 90,000 clones, with 85% to 95% as singletons. CD4+CD25+CD127- Tregs, CD4+CD25- non-Tregs, CD4 and CD8 cells were sorted. There are 14 residues in the CDR3. V lost 5 bases to trimming and J lost 4 bases, with 14 bases between them. The germline CDR1 and CDR2 sequences are MNHEY and SVGAGI. Study-wide results and caveats: No direct test of biological reproducibility was done here. Findings come from small patient numbers and require larger validation. Expanding Tregs on activated donor B cells appeared to best identify donor-specific TCRbeta clones.

The J gene is TRBJ1-2, the V gene TRBV6-5; D is perhaps TRBD1 (6 bases). This clonotype was sampled from a human donor in good health. Sequenced sample: CD8+ T cells from blood. The CDR3 here is CASSVEGGLYGYTF. The DNA for the CDR3 is TGTGCCAGCAGTGTAGAGGGGGGGCTCTATGGCTACACCTTC.